A single sample gave rise to the 24 T cell receptor beta chains below, sequenced in a study of low-dose radiotherapy and immunotherapy resistance in tumors (dated by TCRdb to between 2022 and 2023). TCRdb names Illumina HiSeq 2500 as the instrument used. Superscript III and a set of TRAV- and TRBV-specific primers were used to synthesize first-strand cDNA, so that both TCRalpha and TCRbeta chains were covered. TCRs were amplified with Phusion for 20 PCR cycles, with a constant-region primer paired with the adapter attached to the V primers. The public reads were reanalyzed by TCRdb: fastp trimming at Q25, MiXCR alignment, in-frame beta chains only. Rows matching on CDR3 protein sequence are summarized as one entry with the most common DNA and genes. The sample includes tens of thousands of distinct CDR3 sequences, with about a sixth observed a single time. The ten most abundant clones make up roughly 2.8% of the sample.

The sample's time point label, decoded: before trial treatment. The sample consisted of PBMCs, taken before treatment. The receptor set was obtained from a male donor with prostate cancer.

In its sample, this clonotype was seen many times. The chain is built from TRBV18 and TRBJ2-2, with 8 bases aligning to TRBD2. V dropped 1 base and J dropped 1; count of bases not matched to a gene: 5. CDR1 is KGHSH, CDR2 LQKENI, per germline. This CDR3 region has 17 residues. The DNA for the CDR3 is TGTGCCAGCTCACCACAGGGGCTAGCGGGGAACACCGGGGAGCTGTTTTTT. Translation gives CASSPQGLAGNTGELFF.

This clonotype was seen many times. This chain links TRBV5-1 with TRBJ2-3, with TRBD2 identical over 7 bases. The length of the CDR3 is 17 residues. The junction had 9 bases not matched to a gene; V was cut back by 0 bases and J by 2 bases. Per the germline V gene, CDR1 is SGHRS and CDR2 is YFSETQ. The CDR3 reads CASSLGFSGVITDTQYF. The CDR3 DNA sequence: TGCGCCAGCAGCTTGGGTTTCAGCGGGGTGATCACAGATACGCAGTATTTT.

There are many counts of this clonotype. The chain uses TRBV25-1 and TRBJ1-2, with 8 positions matching TRBD1. This CDR3 is built from 15 residues. Germline V gene lookup returns CDR1 MGHDK and CDR2 SYGVNS. Losses at the gene ends were 1 base for V and 4 bases for J; bases not matched to a gene: 5. CDR3 DNA: TGTGCCAGCAGTGAATCCGCGGGACAGGTCTATGGCTACACCTTC. Protein sequence: CASSESAGQVYGYTF.

J is TRBJ1-1 and V is TRBV5-1; D ambiguous. Germline CDR1 and CDR2: SGHRS and YFSETQ. V dropped 0 bases and J dropped 0 bases, with 9 bases sitting between them. The CDR3 extends over 15 amino acids. CDR3 residues: CASSLGLFMNTEAFF. For the CDR3, the DNA is TGCGCCAGCAGCTTGGGGCTGTTTATGAACACTGAAGCTTTCTTT.

This clonotype was seen many times. The gene calls are TRBV10-2 and TRBJ2-1; D is ambiguous. The CDR3 is 14 amino acids. Trimming stripped 0 bases from V and 14 bases from J, with 17 bases between. Germline CDR1 reads WSHSY; CDR2 reads SAAADI. Here the CDR3 DNA reads TGCGCCAGCAGTGAGTCGACCCTGGGGAACTCTGAGTTCTTC. Amino acids: CASSESTLGNSEFF.

This clonotype was counted ten times or more. The chain has TRBV15 and TRBJ2-2; TRBD1 matches at 8 bases. Germline CDR1 and CDR2: LNHNV and YYDKDF (reference sequence). The CDR3 extends over 13 amino acids. J lost 8 bases, V lost 8 bases, and 7 bases had no gene match. The CDR3 is CATSDRVYGELFF. CDR3 nucleotides: TGTGCCACCTCGGACAGGGTGTATGGGGAGCTGTTTTTT.

This clonotype has a single count. The germline gene is not matched at one end of the junction; a read error may be the cause. V is TRBV15 and J is TRBJ2-4; D is perhaps TRBD1 or TRBD2 (5 bases each). CDR1 is LNHNV and CDR2 is YYDKDF in the germline V gene (reference sequence). CDR3 length: 20 amino acids. The CDR3 nucleotides are TGCGCCACCAGCAGATCCCGGGGCCCCCCGCGGCTGTCGACCAAAAACATTCAGTACTTC. Translating gives CATSRSRGPPRLSTKNIQYF.

This clonotype was recorded many times. CDR3 protein: CSVESAEKNTEAFF. CDR3 nucleotides: TGCAGCGTTGAAAGCGCGGAGAAGAACACTGAAGCTTTCTTT. V usage is TRBV29-1 and J usage is TRBJ1-1; the D is unclear. In germline, CDR1 is SQVTM, CDR2 ANQGSEA. The CDR3 spans 14 residues. Trimming took 2 bases from V and 1 from J, leaving 11 bases between them.

This clonotype was recorded many times. The chain links TRBV18 to TRBJ2-2; D call uncertain. There are 15 residues in the CDR3. Trimming cost V 5 bases and J 0 bases, with 10 bases left between them. Per germline, CDR1 KGHSH and CDR2 LQKENI. CDR3 bases: TGTGCCAGCTCAATTGAGTTCGCGAACACCGGGGAGCTGTTTTTT. Translated: CASSIEFANTGELFF.

This clonotype came up many times. The chain carries TRBV24-1 and TRBJ2-5, with 7 bases lining up with TRBD1. This CDR3 contains 15 residues. Germline lookup yields CDR1 KGHDR and CDR2 SFDVKD. J was trimmed by 1 base and V by 4 bases; bases with no gene match: 5. CDR3 sequence (DNA): TGTGCCACCAGTGACCCCAGGACAGGCCAAGAGACCCAGTACTTC. It is translated as CATSDPRTGQETQYF.

This clonotype appeared many times. J is TRBJ1-2 and V is TRBV20-1, with 7 bases that match TRBD1. The CDR3 has 13 amino acids. V lost 1 base and J lost 4; bases outside the gene matches: 3. Germline CDR1 reads DFQATT; CDR2 reads SNEGSKA (reference sequence). The CDR3 here is CSARVQGTYGYTF. The DNA of the CDR3 is TGCAGTGCTAGAGTACAGGGGACCTATGGCTACACCTTC.

The CDR3 is CASTDSYEQYF. CDR3 nucleotide sequence: TGTGCCAGCACCGACAGCTACGAGCAGTACTTC. V is TRBV6-1 and J is TRBJ2-7; D perhaps matches TRBD1 (5 bases). Germline CDR1 is MNHNS and CDR2 is SASEGT. The CDR3 sequence is 11 residues long. The V gene lost 7 bases and the J gene lost 3 bases, with 7 bases spanning the gap.

This clonotype has ten or more counts. The chain has TRBV4-3 and TRBJ2-2; a weak D match, TRBD1 (6 bases). The CDR3 sequence is 14 residues long. The germline CDR1 and CDR2 sequences are LGHNA and YSLEER. Trimming removed 5 bases from V and 1 base from J, with 8 bases in between. The CDR3 loop is CASSGRGNTGELFF. CDR3 in DNA: TGCGCCAGCAGCGGCAGGGGGAACACCGGGGAGCTGTTTTTT.

This clonotype was seen repeatedly, ten times or more. CDR3: CASRVGTGSDTQYF. In DNA, the CDR3 is TGTGCCAGTCGAGTCGGGACAGGGTCAGATACGCAGTATTTT. The rearrangement joins TRBV19 to TRBJ2-3, with 9 bases identical to TRBD1. The length of the CDR3 is 14 residues. Germline V gene data show CDR1 as LNHDA and CDR2 as SQIVND (reference sequence). V shed 8 bases and J 4 bases; nucleotides not matched to a gene: 7.

There are a few counts of this clonotype. V and J are TRBV20-1 and TRBJ2-5; D uncertain. Trimming removed 0 bases at V and 0 bases at J, with 8 bases between. CDR1 DFQATT and CDR2 SNEGSKA come from the germline V gene (reference sequence). CDR3 length: 14 amino acids. CDR3 protein: CSARDLGYQETQYF. CDR3 bases: TGCAGTGCTAGAGATTTAGGCTACCAAGAGACCCAGTACTTC.

This clonotype was seen at least ten times. The chain joins TRBV7-2 to TRBJ2-1; the D gene is possibly TRBD2 (5 bases). The CDR3 loop spans 15 amino acids. Germline lookup yields CDR1 SGHTA and CDR2 FQGNSA. V lost 10 bases and J 0 bases, leaving 16 bases between the germline ends. The CDR3 protein is CATSDGESSYNEQFF. The CDR3 coding sequence is TGTGCCACAAGTGACGGGGAGAGCTCCTACAATGAGCAGTTCTTC.

The table lists this clonotype with many counts. The chain couples TRBV5-1 to TRBJ1-2; D is ambiguous. The CDR3 is 16 residues long. V shed 0 bases and J shed 5 bases, with 17 bases lying between them. CDR1 is SGHRS and CDR2 is YFSETQ in the germline V gene. In nucleotides, the CDR3 is TGCGCCAGCAGCTTGGCACAGAACAACGAGATATATGGCTACACCTTC. Amino acid sequence: CASSLAQNNEIYGYTF.

This clonotype was counted ten times or more. The chain couples TRBV19 to TRBJ2-3, with D perhaps TRBD2 (5 bases). Germline V gene sequence: CDR1 LNHDA, CDR2 SQIVND (reference sequence). The CDR3 loop spans 15 amino acids. The V end lost 5 bases, the J end lost 6 bases, and 18 bases lay between the germline ends. Here the CDR3 reads CASSSTPQAGDTQYF. CDR3 in DNA: TGTGCCAGTAGTTCCACACCTCAGGCGGGCGATACGCAGTATTTT.

This clonotype came up a few times. The chain employs TRBV5-4 and TRBJ2-1; possibly TRBD1 for D (6 bases). Germline CDR1 and CDR2: SGHNT and YYREEE (reference sequence). This CDR3 has 13 residues. Trimming took off 4 bases at V and 6 bases at J, with 11 bases between the two ends. The CDR3 coding sequence is TGTGCCAGCAGCCCCCAGACAGGCAATGAGCAGTTCTTC. Residues: CASSPQTGNEQFF. Full variable domain (outside the CDR3, taken from reference TRBV5-4 and TRBJ2-1): ETGVTQSPTHLIKTRGQQVTLRCSSQSGHNTVSWYQQALGQGPQFIFQYYREEENGRGNFPPRFSGLQFPNYSSELNVNALELDDSALYLCASSPQTGNEQFFGPGTRLTVL.

This clonotype was recorded many times. The chain has TRBV2 and TRBJ2-7; TRBD1 aligns across 8 bases. The J segment lost 6 bases and the V segment lost 2 bases, leaving 9 bases of the junction unmatched. There are 15 residues in the CDR3. Germline V gene lookup returns CDR1 SNHLY and CDR2 FYNNEI. CDR3 nucleotide sequence: TGTGCCAGCAGTGAACAGCGGACAGGGTCAAGCGAGCAGTACTTC. It translates to CASSEQRTGSSEQYF. Filled out from reference TRBV2 and TRBJ2-7, the complete variable domain reads EPEVTQTPSHQVTQMGQEVILRCVPISNHLYFYWYRQILGQKVEFLVSFYNNEISEKSEIFDDQFSVERPDGSNFTLKIRSTKLEDSAMYFCASSEQRTGSSEQYFGPGTRLTVT.

The V call is TRBV6-6, the J call TRBJ2-5; 8 nucleotides match TRBD1. From germline, CDR1 is MNHNY and CDR2 SVGAGI (reference sequence). This CDR3 has 14 residues. Losses at the gene ends were 6 bases for V and 3 bases for J; bases not matched to a gene: 6. The chain's CDR3 is CASSWDRRKETQYF. The CDR3 nucleotides are TGTGCCAGCAGCTGGGACAGGAGAAAAGAGACCCAGTACTTC.

At least ten counts were recorded for this clonotype. The chain recombines TRBV29-1 with TRBJ2-1; 9 bases align to TRBD1. The CDR3 spans 12 residues. J was trimmed by 9 bases and V by 5 bases; bases with no gene match: 5. Germline CDR1 reads SQVTM; CDR2 reads ANQGSEA. The CDR3 bases are TGCAGCGTTTCAGACAGGGGGATTGAGCAGTTCTTC. It translates to CSVSDRGIEQFF.

This clonotype has at least ten counts. The V and J genes are TRBV19 and TRBJ2-3; a weak D match, TRBD2 (6 bases). CDR3 length: 16 residues. The V and J ends lost 5 bases and 2 bases respectively, with 17 bases between them. Per germline, CDR1 LNHDA and CDR2 SQIVND (reference sequence). The CDR3 DNA is TGTGCCAGTAGTTCACCCGGGGGAGTGATCACAGATACGCAGTATTTT. Its translation is CASSSPGGVITDTQYF.

CDR3 residues: CASSKEGAGGYQPQHF. The CDR3 nucleotides are TGTGCCAGCAGCAAAGAAGGGGCAGGAGGGTATCAGCCCCAGCATTTT. The rearrangement links TRBV21-1 to TRBJ1-5. TRBV21-1 is given as a pseudogene. The CDR3 sequence is 16 residues long.